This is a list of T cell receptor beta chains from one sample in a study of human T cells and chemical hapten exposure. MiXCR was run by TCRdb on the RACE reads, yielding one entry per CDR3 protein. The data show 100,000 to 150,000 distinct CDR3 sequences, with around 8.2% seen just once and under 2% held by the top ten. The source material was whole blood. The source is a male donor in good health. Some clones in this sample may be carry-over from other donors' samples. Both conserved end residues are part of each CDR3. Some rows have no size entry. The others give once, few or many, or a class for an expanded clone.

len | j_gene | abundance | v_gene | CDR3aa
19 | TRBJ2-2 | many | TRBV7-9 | CASSRPGLAGGSNTGELFF
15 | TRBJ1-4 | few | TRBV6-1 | CASSELGNLKEKLFF
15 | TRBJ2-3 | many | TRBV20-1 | CSAPNRVKDTDTQYF
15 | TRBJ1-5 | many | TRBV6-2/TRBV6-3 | CASNRGQVSNQPQHF
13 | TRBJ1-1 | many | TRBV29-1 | CSVEGTLNTEAFF
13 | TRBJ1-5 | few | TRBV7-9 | CASSPDYNQPQHF
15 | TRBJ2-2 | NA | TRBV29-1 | CSVEERISNTGELFF
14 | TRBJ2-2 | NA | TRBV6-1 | CASSTGQGTGELFF
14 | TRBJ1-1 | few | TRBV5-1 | CASSPQDRERDAFF
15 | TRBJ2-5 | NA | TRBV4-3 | CASSQEGTGQETQYF
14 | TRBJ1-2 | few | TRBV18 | CASSPSRTNYGYTF
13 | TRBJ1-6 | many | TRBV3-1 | CASSQVDGGSVHF
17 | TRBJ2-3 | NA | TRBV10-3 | CAISEPTSGAFTDTQYF
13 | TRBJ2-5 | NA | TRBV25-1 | CATETGVGETQYF
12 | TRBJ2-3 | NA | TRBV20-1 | CSATPGGDTQYF
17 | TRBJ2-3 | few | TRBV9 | CASSVDPPGQSTDTQYF
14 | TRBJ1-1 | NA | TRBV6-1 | CASIMDRGGTEAFF
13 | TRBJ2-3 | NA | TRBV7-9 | CASSQSSPDTQYF
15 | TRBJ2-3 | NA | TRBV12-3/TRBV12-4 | CASSLVGTSTDTQYF
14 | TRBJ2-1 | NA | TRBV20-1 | CSARDGGSLNEQFF
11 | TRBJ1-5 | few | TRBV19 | CASGTDQPQHF
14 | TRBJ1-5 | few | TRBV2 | CASSEQSSNQPQHF
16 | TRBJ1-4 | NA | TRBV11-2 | CASSFSGTATNEKLFF
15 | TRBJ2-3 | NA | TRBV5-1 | CASSFSAGLTDTQYF
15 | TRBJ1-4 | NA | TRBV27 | CASSSPGQGAEKLFF
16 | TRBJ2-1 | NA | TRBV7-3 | CASSIMPGQGINEQFF
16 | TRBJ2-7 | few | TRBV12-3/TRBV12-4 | CASSLMGPTGHYEQYF
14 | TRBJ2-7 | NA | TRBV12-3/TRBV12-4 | CASSDGTPTYEQYF
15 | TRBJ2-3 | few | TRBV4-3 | CASSQDSGSTDTQYF
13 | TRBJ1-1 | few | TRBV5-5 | CASSLRGSTEAFF
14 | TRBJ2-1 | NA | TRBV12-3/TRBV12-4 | CASITSGHNNEQFF
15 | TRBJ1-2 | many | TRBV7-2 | CASRQPTGRTIGYTF
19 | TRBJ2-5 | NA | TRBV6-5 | CASSPTGTSGRPSQETQYF
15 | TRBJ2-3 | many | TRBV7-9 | CASSLYRADTDTQYF
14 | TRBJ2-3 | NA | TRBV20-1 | CSARGLARPDTQYF
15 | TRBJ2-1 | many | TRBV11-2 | CASSLDASGTWEQFF
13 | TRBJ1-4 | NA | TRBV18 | CASSQIENEKLFF
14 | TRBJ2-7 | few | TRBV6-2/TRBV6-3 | CASSPGLGPYEQYF
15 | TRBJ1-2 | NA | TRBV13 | CASSLGVTGDRGYTF
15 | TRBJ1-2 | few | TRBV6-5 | CASSYSDRVGYGYTF
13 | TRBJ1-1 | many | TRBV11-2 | CASSSTPERKAFF
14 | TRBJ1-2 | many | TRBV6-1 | CASNPTGGKYGYTF
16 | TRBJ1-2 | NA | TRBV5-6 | CASSRDSLLANYGYTF
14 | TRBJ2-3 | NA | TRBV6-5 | CASSAPKSTDTQYF
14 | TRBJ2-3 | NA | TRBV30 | CAWTSGSVTDTQYF
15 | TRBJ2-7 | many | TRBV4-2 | CASSQARDSSYEQYF
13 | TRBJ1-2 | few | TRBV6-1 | CASSVTADYGYTF
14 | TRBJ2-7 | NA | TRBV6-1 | CASTTGGPGDEQYF
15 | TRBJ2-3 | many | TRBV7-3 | CASSPLGGAIDTQYF
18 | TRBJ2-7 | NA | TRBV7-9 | CASSSLAGTSGGTYEQYF